Listed here is a single T cell receptor beta chain. Its antigen is still unknown. Base qualities are not at hand, and no much larger clone is one base apart. The immunoSEQ hsTCRB assay version 4, run in survey mode, was used to sequence TCRbeta repertoires from genomic DNA. For TCRbeta sequencing, genomic DNA was diluted to about 9.1 ng/uL, and up to about 1 ug was used per sample. Per the authors' processing: ImmunoSeq Analyzer 3.0 was used for analysis of TCRbeta data, and diversity was computed on productive nucleotide rearrangements. Lower-bound TCR diversity was estimated with the improved Chao index, and clonality with the Gini coefficient using the Immunarch R package. Different nucleotide rearrangements encoding the same CDR3beta amino acid sequence were treated as distinct clonotypes. TCRbeta sequences significantly enriched in antigen-responding cells relative to anti-CD3/anti-CD28-activated cells were identified by differential abundance analysis. TCRs were clustered by predicted peptide-MHC specificity with GLIPH2, both within individual participants and across merged participant data sets. TCRdb took this table from immuneACCESS and kept in-frame rearrangements with V and J called. Such tables lack part of the clones; where checked against another copy, unresolved V genes explain under half of the gap, and the rest is unexplained. The DNA was the basis for D and trimming; V, J and clone size are from that table. Within this sample are fewer than 40,000 clones, with roughly 80% of them counted one time only. Together, the top ten hold 5% to 7.5% of the sample.

In light of the paper, this sample's treatment or condition label describes: suppressive antiretroviral therapy. Lysates of CMV-infected fibroblasts at 9 to 10 ug/mL were used to stimulate the cells. Memory CD4+ T cells that did not respond, being CD40L-negative, CD69-negative and CD45RO-high, were sorted as memory populations depleted of antigen-responding cells. HIV-1-infected adults in whom suppressive ART had been started during chronic infection were enrolled as participants. Plasma HIV-1 RNA had been undetectable (below 50 copies/mL) in participants for at least 4 years. To be included, a participant needed positive CMV serology and a CD4+ T cell count above 400 cells/uL. Before stimulation, PBMCs were isolated using density centrifugation and depleted of CD8+ T cells. CD8-depleted PBMCs were stimulated for about 17 hours with anti-CD28/CD49d costimulation, CD40-blocking antibody and enfuvirtide to prevent new infections. Cells were sorted on a Beckman Coulter MoFlo Legacy or XDP sorter, with propidium iodide excluding dead cells. For samples with more than one million cells, genomic DNA was extracted with the QIAamp DNA Mini Kit, and for all other samples the Quick-DNA Microprep Kit was used.

This record comes from a study of persistence of HIV-infected CD4 T cells (dated by TCRdb to the early 2020s). For context, the study as a whole: The study isolated CMV- and HIV-1 Gag-responding CD4+ T cells from ART-treated individuals to examine antigen-driven clonal expansion of HIV-1-infected cells. The median time the participants had spent on suppressive ART was roughly eight years. Peripheral blood samples of up to about 180 mL were collected at multiple time points, except for a couple of participants, who underwent leukapheresis at a single time point. Proviral sequencing was used to assess clonality among infected cells, whereas TCRbeta sequencing gauged the clonality of all cells within each sorted population. The TCR cluster analysis across participants included roughly eight participants for CMV and more than five participants for Gag.

CDR1 and CDR2, per the germline V gene, are SGHRS and YFSETQ. Its CDR3 holds 16 amino acids, cysteine through phenylalanine. Only the CDR3 DNA is retained, 48 bases long and in frame from the first base. V is cut by 1 base and J by 5 bases, and the space between the germline ends is 19 bases. General findings and caveats noted by the study authors: Few individuals were included in the study, and only a limited range of antigens was tested. Antigen-responding cells were enriched for degenerate expanded CDR3beta sequences, which suggests convergent selection of CD4+ responses to CMV and Gag. TCR oligoclonality correlated with proviral oligoclonality within the same sorted populations. Significantly lower TCRbeta richness was observed in CMV- and Gag-responding cells than in anti-CD3/anti-CD28-responding cells, and higher oligoclonality was observed in CMV-responding cells than in CD3/CD28-stimulated and Gag-responding cells. Because the TCR analyses were done in bulk, restricting them to just the rare CMV-responding cells that actually carried HIV-1 proviruses was not possible.

The V gene is TRBV5-1 and the J gene is TRBJ2-7; the D gene is possibly TRBD1 or TRBD2, with 5 bases matching each. This TCR came from an adult woman with HIV who was CMV-seropositive. The source material was CD4+ T cells sorted from PBMCs after approximately 20-hour stimulation, sampled from a patient who received antiretroviral therapy. The cell subset or site label of this sample denotes: CD40L-CD69- CD45RO-high memory CD4 T cells not responding to CMV lysate. The DNA sequence reads TGCGCCAGCAGCTTGAAGCCCGGGACGGTGGCACACGAGCAGTACTTC. Its product reads: CASSLKPGTVAHEQYF. Outside the CDR3, residues come from the reference TRBV5-1 and TRBJ2-7 proteins, so the full variable domain is: KAGVTQTPRYLIKTRGQQVTLSCSPISGHRSVSWYQQTPGQGLQFLFEYFSETQRNKGNFPGRFSGRQFSNSRSEMNVSTLELGDSALYLCASSLKPGTVAHEQYFGPGTRLTVT.